These 4 T cell receptor beta chains share one sample of origin, sequenced in a study of T-cell memory formation after mild COVID-19. TCRdb used MiXCR to reprocess the 5' RACE reads, holding one entry per CDR3 protein. This sample carries about 500,000 distinct CDR3 sequences, roughly 22% of them seen once, and the ten largest clones take roughly an eighth. The sequencing input was PBMCs or a T cell subset sorted from them (not recorded which). These receptors were taken from an adult woman who had mild COVID-19 (a few samples of this study predate the infection). Cell type and time point are not known.

Only a few counts were recorded for this clonotype. The rearrangement uses TRBV7-3 and TRBJ2-1; D perhaps matches TRBD2 (6 bases). This CDR3 has 12 amino acids. Per germline, CDR1 SGHTA and CDR2 FQGTGA. Trimming shortened V by 1 base and J by 9 bases, and 7 bases separated the two germline ends. The CDR3 sequence: CASSLSGVEQFF. DNA of the CDR3: TGTGCCAGCAGCTTAAGCGGGGTTGAGCAGTTCTTC.

The rearrangement uses TRBV6-1 and TRBJ1-2, with D perhaps TRBD1 (5 bases). This CDR3 is built from 14 residues. V was pared by 5 bases and J by 1 base, with 11 bases between. The V gene's germline CDR1 is MNHNS and CDR2 SASEGT. The CDR3 protein is CASSHERGNYGYTF. The CDR3 nucleotides are TGTGCCAGCAGTCATGAAAGGGGTAACTATGGCTACACCTTC.

This clonotype was counted many times. The chain links TRBV24-1 to TRBJ2-2; 11 bases align to TRBD2. The CDR3 consists of 21 residues. V dropped 0 bases and J dropped 1; count of bases not matched to a gene: 12. The germline CDR1 and CDR2 sequences are KGHDR and SFDVKD. The CDR3 reads CATSDLRGLAGGLRNTGELFF. The CDR3 DNA follows: TGTGCCACCAGTGATTTGCGGGGGCTAGCGGGAGGATTACGGAACACCGGGGAGCTGTTTTTT.

The chain carries TRBV20-1 and TRBJ2-1; either TRBD1 or TRBD2 may supply D (7 bases each). The germline V gene has CDR1 DFQATT and CDR2 SNEGSKA (reference sequence). The CDR3 consists of 13 residues. The CDR3 nucleotides are TGCAGGGCAGCAGGGGGGGCATTCCATGAGCAGTTCTTC. Translation: CRAAGGAFHEQFF.